A selection of T cell receptor beta chains follows, all from one sample in a study of T cell repertoires in cytomegalovirus infection. TCRdb processed the reads anew with MiXCR; each CDR3 protein has one entry. The sample holds just under 550,000 distinct CDR3 sequences; about a quarter are singletons and the top ten take roughly 13%. Sequenced material: PBMCs. These receptors came from a human donor in good health (CMV status not recorded). Some clones in this sample may be carry-over from other donors' samples. The conserved cysteine and the conserved F or W are not part of the CDR3 here. A D gene is named only where the DNA matches it firmly. The size entry is marked missing in some rows and otherwise reads once, few, many or a size class.

TRBV20-1	few	-	SATGLRELF
TRBV29-1	-	-	SVSRTVGHTEAF
TRBV20-1	-	TRBD1	SAPDRGQGQY
TRBV7-2	few	-	ASSTYTSSYNEQF
TRBV7-9	-	-	ASSPLSGAQRYSYGYT
TRBV6-8	-	-	ASSLEGFDQETQY
TRBV7-8	many	-	ASSYLPGPGSGANVLT
TRBV10-3	few	TRBD1	ASGQGDSDEQF
TRBV12-3/TRBV12-4	once	-	ASSDQGSNEKLF
TRBV20-1	-	TRBD1	SAEDRVRDTQY
TRBV7-2	many	-	ASSSPLEERETQY
TRBV29-1	-	TRBD2	SASRGSLYEQY
TRBV3-1	-	-	ASSQGHHFNNEQF
TRBV28	many	-	ASSFGGIYTDTQY
TRBV12-3/TRBV12-4	few	TRBD2	ASSLSGRAMYEQF
TRBV7-9	many	-	ASSLAPENTEAF
TRBV14	-	TRBD2	ASSQAKYSGRAGRDTQY
TRBV28	few	TRBD1	ASSLSGGYTGELF
TRBV5-1	-	TRBD2	ASSGRLAGGPDTQY
TRBV7-2	many	-	ASSLSGFGNTIY
TRBV12-3/TRBV12-4	few	-	ASSFSRRSSYEQY
TRBV27	-	-	ASSLLASDNEQF
TRBV7-2	many	TRBD2	ASSLGYRAGGTGELF
TRBV29-1	-	-	SVAYRGNTIY
TRBV7-9	few	TRBD1	ASSSTDRTNYGYT
TRBV4-1	many	TRBD2	ASSQASGSPDTQY
TRBV12-5	-	-	ASALAGGTGELF
TRBV28	few	-	ASSSAGDNEQF
TRBV7-8	many	TRBD2	ASRPSGSRGDTQY
TRBV25-1	few	-	ASAGGELF
TRBV6-8	-	-	ASSNRVYDYGYT
TRBV7-2	many	-	ASSLDPRER
TRBV14	few	-	ASSQDKRRLDYTGELF
TRBV6-1	many	TRBD2	ATRTSGRSDTQY
TRBV11-3	few	-	ASSSGAFDEQF
TRBV7-7	many	-	ASSLAPGAQPQH
TRBV25-1	few	-	ASSEQGYNSPLH
TRBV6-2/TRBV6-3	few	-	ASSYRGVNQPQH
TRBV7-2	many	TRBD2	ASSSRLGAGEIDTQY
TRBV24-1	-	TRBD2	ATSDSTSGRIYYNEQF
TRBV7-2	-	TRBD2	ASSLTSGSWGKNIQY
TRBV19	-	TRBD1	ASSRTGNIQY
TRBV12-3/TRBV12-4	few	TRBD2	ASSRAGHFSNEQF
TRBV29-1	-	-	SVEVQGPAYGYT
TRBV7-4	-	-	ASSFPPLGWPNTEAF
TRBV6-6	-	TRBD2	ASSYSSASGSWTQY
TRBV6-5	few	TRBD2	ASSHGSGLALNTGELF
TRBV7-9	-	-	ASSLTRGWGNTEAF
TRBV7-6	few	TRBD1	ASSAKQGTTNEKLF